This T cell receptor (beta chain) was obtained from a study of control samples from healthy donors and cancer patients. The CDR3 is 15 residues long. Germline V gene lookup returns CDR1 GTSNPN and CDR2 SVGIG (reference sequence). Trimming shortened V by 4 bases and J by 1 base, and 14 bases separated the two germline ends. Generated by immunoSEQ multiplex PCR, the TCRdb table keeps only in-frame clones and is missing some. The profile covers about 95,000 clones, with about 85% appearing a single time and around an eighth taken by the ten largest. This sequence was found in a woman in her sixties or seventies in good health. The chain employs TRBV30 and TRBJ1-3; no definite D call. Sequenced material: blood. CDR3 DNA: TGTGCCTGGACTCATGGAAGGGTTTCTGGAAACACCATATATTTT. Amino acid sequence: CAWTHGRVSGNTIYF.